Shown below are 12 T cell receptor beta chains from a single sample sequenced in a study of regulatory T cells in long-lasting Graves disease. Both iRepertoire HTBI primers and Arm-PCR of CDR3 regions were used to build the TCR beta libraries. Each CDR3 protein gets one entry after TCRdb re-called the multiplex PCR reads with MiXCR. This table holds 520,000 or so distinct CDR3 sequences, more than 10% found once. Time point denoted: newly diagnosed GD, antithyroid drugs for less than 3 months. With RNA extracted from PBMCs as input, the TCR library was made. These records were also assigned to another study, of T cells in Graves' hyperthyroidism and ophthalmopathy.

The input for sequencing was peripheral blood mononuclear cells (PBMCs), taken at new diagnosis, from a patient treated with antithyroid drugs. These receptor sequences come from a woman between 25 and 40 years old with Graves disease.

This clonotype was detected ten times or more. The chain joins TRBV20-1 to TRBJ2-3; the D call may be TRBD1 or TRBD2 (7 bases each). V lost 6 bases and J lost 4, with 23 bases in between. Germline CDR1 is DFQATT and CDR2 is SNEGSKA (reference sequence). The CDR3 is 16 amino acids. The CDR3 region has the DNA TGCAGTGCGAGGGGGGGGAGGACAGGTTGGGCAGATACGCAGTATTTT. Its protein is CSARGGRTGWADTQYF.

This clonotype was seen only a few times. The V and J genes are TRBV6-5 and TRBJ1-3, with no clear D. Germline loops: CDR1 MNHEY, CDR2 SVGAGI. The CDR3 covers 14 residues. The V end was cut by 0 bases, the J end by 4 bases, with 7 bases between. The CDR3 DNA sequence: TGTGCCAGCAGTTACTCGTTGGGGGGAAACACCATATATTTT. Translating it yields CASSYSLGGNTIYF.

This clonotype has a handful of counts. The rearrangement uses TRBV19 and TRBJ2-7, with D possibly TRBD2 on 5 matching bases. The germline CDR1 and CDR2 sequences are LNHDA and SQIVND (reference sequence). V lost 0 bases and J lost 6, with 15 bases in between. The CDR3 has 15 amino acids. DNA of the CDR3: TGTGCCAGTAGTATAGATCCCCATCCCCGGGGCGAGCAGTACTTC. Its translation is CASSIDPHPRGEQYF. The full variable domain, rest sourced from reference TRBV19 and TRBJ2-7, is DGGITQSPKYLFRKEGQNVTLSCEQNLNHDAMYWYRQDPGQGLRLIYYSQIVNDFQKGDIAEGYSVSREKKESFPLTVTSAQKNPTAFYLCASSIDPHPRGEQYFGPGTRLTVT.

Many counts were recorded for this clonotype. The chain links TRBV20-1 to TRBJ2-1, with 11 bases lining up with TRBD2. The CDR3 totals 13 residues. The germline V gene has CDR1 DFQATT and CDR2 SNEGSKA (reference sequence). The CDR3 here is CRVTSGRDNEQFF. CDR3 in DNA: TGCAGGGTCACTAGCGGGAGAGACAATGAGCAGTTCTTC.

This clonotype has a count of ten or more. The J gene is TRBJ2-7, the V gene TRBV2; D is perhaps TRBD1 or TRBD2 (5 bases each). V lost 10 bases and J 5 bases, leaving 18 bases between the germline ends. The germline CDR1 and CDR2 sequences are SNHLY and FYNNEI. This CDR3 region has 13 residues. The CDR3: CAISPGPRDEQYF. CDR3 DNA sequence: TGTGCCATAAGCCCGGGACCGCGGGACGAGCAGTACTTC. The full variable domain, in which reference TRBV2 and TRBJ2-7 provide the parts outside the CDR3, is EPEVTQTPSHQVTQMGQEVILRCVPISNHLYFYWYRQILGQKVEFLVSFYNNEISEKSEIFDDQFSVERPDGSNFTLKIRSTKLEDSAMYFCAISPGPRDEQYFGPGTRLTVT.

Many counts were recorded for this clonotype. The chain has TRBV27 and TRBJ1-1; D gene uncertain. Deletions cut 6 bases from V and 1 base from J, with 15 bases between. The germline V gene encodes CDR1 MNHEY and CDR2 SMNVEV (reference sequence). The CDR3 spans 15 residues. CDR3 protein: CASSLIAGRNTEAFF. The CDR3 nucleotides are TGTGCCAGCAGCCTTATAGCCGGACGGAACACTGAAGCTTTCTTT.

This clonotype has at least ten counts. CDR3 residues: CASSVVGGRGNTEAFF. The CDR3 DNA reads TGTGCCAGTAGTGTGGTCGGCGGGCGGGGAAACACTGAAGCTTTCTTT. The V call is TRBV19, the J call TRBJ1-1; D uncertain. The CDR3 contains 16 residues. The V gene's germline CDR1 is LNHDA and CDR2 SQIVND (reference sequence). V dropped 5 bases and J dropped 2 bases, with 18 bases sitting between them.

This clonotype has ten or more counts. V gene TRBV7-9 combines with J gene TRBJ1-6, with D maybe TRBD1 (6 bases). CDR3 length: 15 amino acids. Between the trimmed V and J ends, which lost 2 bases and 10 bases, there was a span of 15 bases. CDR1 is SEHNR and CDR2 is FQNEAQ in the germline V gene (reference sequence). The CDR3 DNA reads TGTGCCAGCAGCTTACTTTCTGGGGGCGCATCACCCCTCCACTTT. Protein sequence: CASSLLSGGASPLHF. The whole variable domain, filled in from reference TRBV7-9 and TRBJ1-6, reads DTGVSQNPRHKITKRGQNVTFRCDPISEHNRLYWYRQTLGQGPEFLTYFQNEAQLEKSRLLSDRFSAERPKGSFSTLEIQRTEQGDSAMYLCASSLLSGGASPLHFGNGTRLTVT.

This clonotype was observed many times. The chain has TRBV20-1 and TRBJ2-7, with D tentatively TRBD2 (6 bases). The CDR3 has 14 residues. Germline V gives CDR1 DFQATT, CDR2 SNEGSKA (reference sequence). V was cut by 7 bases and J by 6 bases, with 22 bases left in between. This chain's CDR3 is CSVGYPREKSEQYF. The CDR3 bases are TGCAGTGTAGGGTACCCTCGGGAGAAGTCCGAGCAGTACTTC.

In this sample, this clonotype turned up many times. The chain has TRBV28 and TRBJ1-1; D uncertain. The CDR3 totals 15 residues. V gave up 7 bases and J gave up 0 bases, with 15 bases separating them. The V gene's germline CDR1 is MDHEN and CDR2 SYDVKM. The CDR3 region has the DNA TGTGCCAGCAACCCCGGAGGGCGTATGAACACTGAAGCTTTCTTT. Amino acid sequence: CASNPGGRMNTEAFF.

This clonotype was picked up many times. The V gene is TRBV5-5, the J gene TRBJ2-5, with D possibly TRBD2 on 6 matching bases. Germline V lookup: CDR1 SGHKS, CDR2 YYEKEE (reference sequence). This CDR3 has 14 residues. Trimming cost V 0 bases and J 9 bases, with 15 bases left between them. CDR3 sequence reads: CASSLEGGVSAQYF. Written as DNA, the CDR3 is TGTGCCAGCAGCTTGGAGGGCGGGGTGTCGGCCCAGTACTTC.

There are many counts of this clonotype. This chain uses TRBV7-2 with TRBJ2-1; D is possibly TRBD1 (5 bases). The CDR3 consists of 16 residues. V shed 1 base and J shed 6 bases, with 16 bases lying between them. CDR1 is SGHTA, CDR2 FQGNSA, per germline. Written as DNA, the CDR3 is TGTGCCAGCAGCTTAGTTGCAGGGAATACCCCCAATGAGCAGTTCTTC. This translates into CASSLVAGNTPNEQFF.